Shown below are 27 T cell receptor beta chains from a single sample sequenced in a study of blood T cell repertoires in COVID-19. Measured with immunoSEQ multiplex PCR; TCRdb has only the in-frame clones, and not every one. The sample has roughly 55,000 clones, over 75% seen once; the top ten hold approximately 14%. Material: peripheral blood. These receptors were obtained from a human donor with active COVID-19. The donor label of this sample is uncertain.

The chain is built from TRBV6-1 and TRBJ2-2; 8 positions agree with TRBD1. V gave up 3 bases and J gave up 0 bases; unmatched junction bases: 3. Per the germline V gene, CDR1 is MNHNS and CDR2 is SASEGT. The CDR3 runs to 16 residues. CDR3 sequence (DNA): TGTGCCAGCAGTGATCGGGACAGGACGAACACCGGGGAGCTGTTTTTT. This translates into CASSDRDRTNTGELFF.

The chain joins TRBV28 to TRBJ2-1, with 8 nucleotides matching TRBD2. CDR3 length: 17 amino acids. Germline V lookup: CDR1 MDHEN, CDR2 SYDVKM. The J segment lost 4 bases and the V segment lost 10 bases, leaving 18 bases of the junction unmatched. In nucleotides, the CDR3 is TGTGCCACCCTGGGGCGGCTAGCGGGTCCGCCATACAATGAGCAGTTCTTC. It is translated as CATLGRLAGPPYNEQFF.

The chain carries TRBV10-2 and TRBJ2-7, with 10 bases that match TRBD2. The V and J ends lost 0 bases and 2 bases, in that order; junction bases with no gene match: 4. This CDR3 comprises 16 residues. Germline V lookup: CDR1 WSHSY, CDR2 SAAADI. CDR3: CASSESSSGSPYEQYF. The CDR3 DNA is TGCGCCAGCAGTGAGTCCTCTAGCGGGAGTCCCTACGAGCAGTACTTC.

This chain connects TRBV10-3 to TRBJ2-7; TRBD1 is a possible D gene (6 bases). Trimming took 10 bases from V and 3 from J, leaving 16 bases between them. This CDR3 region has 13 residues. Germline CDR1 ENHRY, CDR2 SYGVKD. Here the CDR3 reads CATLGTPNYEQYV. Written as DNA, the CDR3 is TGTGCCACGCTAGGGACACCGAACTACGAGCAGTACGTC.

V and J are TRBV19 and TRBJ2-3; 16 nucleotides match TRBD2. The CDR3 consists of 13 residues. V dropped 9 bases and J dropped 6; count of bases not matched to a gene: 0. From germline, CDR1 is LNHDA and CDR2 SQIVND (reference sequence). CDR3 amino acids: CARGLAGGDTQYF. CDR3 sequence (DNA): TGTGCCAGGGGACTAGCGGGGGGGGATACGCAGTATTTT.

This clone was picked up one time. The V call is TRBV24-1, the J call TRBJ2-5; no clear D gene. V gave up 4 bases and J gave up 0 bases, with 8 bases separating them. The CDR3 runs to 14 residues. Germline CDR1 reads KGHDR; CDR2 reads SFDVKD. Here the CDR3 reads CATSDPGHQETQYF. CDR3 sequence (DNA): TGTGCCACCAGTGACCCGGGTCACCAAGAGACCCAGTACTTC.

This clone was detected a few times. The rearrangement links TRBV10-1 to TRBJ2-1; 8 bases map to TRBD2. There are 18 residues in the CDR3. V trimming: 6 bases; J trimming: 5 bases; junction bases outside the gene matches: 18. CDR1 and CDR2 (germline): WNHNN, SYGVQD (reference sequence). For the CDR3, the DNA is TGCGCCAGCAGCAGTGACTTATCCGGCCTAGCGGGTGACAATGAGCAGTTCTTC. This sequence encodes CASSSDLSGLAGDNEQFF.

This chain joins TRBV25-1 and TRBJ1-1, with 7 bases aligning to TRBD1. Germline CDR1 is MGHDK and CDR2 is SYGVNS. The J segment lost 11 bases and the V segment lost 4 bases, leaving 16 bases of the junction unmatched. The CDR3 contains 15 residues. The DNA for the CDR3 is TGTGCCAGCAGTGGACAGGGCTCGGACGCTTTGGGGGCTTTCTTT. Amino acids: CASSGQGSDALGAFF.

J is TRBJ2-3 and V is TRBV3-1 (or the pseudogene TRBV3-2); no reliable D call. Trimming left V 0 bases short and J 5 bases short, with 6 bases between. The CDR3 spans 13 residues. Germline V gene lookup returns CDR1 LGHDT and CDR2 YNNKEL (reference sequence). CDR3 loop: CASSQDPGDTQYF. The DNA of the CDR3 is TGTGCCAGCAGCCAAGATCCGGGAGATACGCAGTATTTT.

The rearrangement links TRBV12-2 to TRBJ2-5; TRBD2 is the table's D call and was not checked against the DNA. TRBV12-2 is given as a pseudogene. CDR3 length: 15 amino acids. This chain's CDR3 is CASRLAILAPETQYF. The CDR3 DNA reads TGTGCAAGTCGCTTAGCGATCCTAGCCCCAGAGACCCAGTACTTC.

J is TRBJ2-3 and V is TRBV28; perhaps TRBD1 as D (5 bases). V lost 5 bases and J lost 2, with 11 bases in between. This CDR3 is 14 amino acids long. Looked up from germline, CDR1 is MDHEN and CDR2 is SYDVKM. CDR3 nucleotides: TGTGCCAGCAGTCCCATAGGGGCCACAGATACGCAGTATTTT. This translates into CASSPIGATDTQYF. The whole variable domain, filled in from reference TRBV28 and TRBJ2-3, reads DVKVTQSSRYLVKRTGEKVFLECVQDMDHENMFWYRQDPGLGLRLIYFSYDVKMKEKGDIPEGYSVSREKKERFSLILESASTNQTSMYLCASSPIGATDTQYFGPGTRLTVL.

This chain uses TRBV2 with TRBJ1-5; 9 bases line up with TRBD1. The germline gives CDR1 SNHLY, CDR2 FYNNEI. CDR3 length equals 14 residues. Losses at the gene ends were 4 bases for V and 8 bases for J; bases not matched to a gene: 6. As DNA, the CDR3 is TGTGCCAGCAGTGGTAACAGGGGGCTCGAGCCCCAGCATTTT. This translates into CASSGNRGLEPQHF.

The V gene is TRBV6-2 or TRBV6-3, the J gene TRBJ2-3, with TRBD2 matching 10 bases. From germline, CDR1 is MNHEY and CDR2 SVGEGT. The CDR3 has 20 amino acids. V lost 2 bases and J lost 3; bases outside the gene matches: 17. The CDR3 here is CASSYPAASGGDSQTDTQYF. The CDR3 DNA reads TGTGCCAGCAGTTACCCAGCCGCCAGCGGGGGGGACAGTCAGACAGATACGCAGTATTTT.

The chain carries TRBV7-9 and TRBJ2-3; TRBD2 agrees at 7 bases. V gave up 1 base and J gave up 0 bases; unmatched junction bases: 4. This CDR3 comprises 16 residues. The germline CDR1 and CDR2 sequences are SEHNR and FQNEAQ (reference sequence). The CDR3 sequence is CASSLELAVSTDTQYF. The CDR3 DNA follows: TGTGCCAGCAGCTTAGAGCTAGCGGTAAGCACAGATACGCAGTATTTT.

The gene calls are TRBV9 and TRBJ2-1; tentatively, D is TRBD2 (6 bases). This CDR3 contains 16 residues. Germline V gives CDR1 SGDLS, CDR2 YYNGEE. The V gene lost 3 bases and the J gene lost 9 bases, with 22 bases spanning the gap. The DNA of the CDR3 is TGTGCCAGCAGCGCCCCCGGGACTCCGTCCCCGGGTGAGCAGTTCTTC. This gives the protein CASSAPGTPSPGEQFF.

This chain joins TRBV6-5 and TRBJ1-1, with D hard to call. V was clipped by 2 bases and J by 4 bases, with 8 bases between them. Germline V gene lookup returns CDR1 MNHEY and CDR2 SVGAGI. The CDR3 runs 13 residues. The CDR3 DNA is TGTGCCAGCAGTTACGAGGGTGTCACTGAAGCTTTCTTT. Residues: CASSYEGVTEAFF.

CDR3 coding DNA: TGCAGCGTTGTTCTGGACAGGGCGTACACAGATACGCAGTATTTT. Its translation: CSVVLDRAYTDTQYF. V and J are TRBV29-1 and TRBJ2-3; 8 bases align to TRBD1. Unmatched junction bases numbered 8, after V lost 4 bases and J lost 2 bases. The length of the CDR3 is 15 residues. The germline CDR1 and CDR2 sequences are SQVTM and ANQGSEA.

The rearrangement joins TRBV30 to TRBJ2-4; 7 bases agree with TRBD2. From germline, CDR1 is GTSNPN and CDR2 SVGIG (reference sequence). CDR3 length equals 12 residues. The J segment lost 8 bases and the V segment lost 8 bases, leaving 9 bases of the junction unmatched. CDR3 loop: CAHRAGRDIQYF. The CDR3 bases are TGTGCCCATCGGGCAGGGAGGGACATTCAGTACTTC. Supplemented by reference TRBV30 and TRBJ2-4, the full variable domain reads SQTIHQWPATLVQPVGSPLSLECTVEGTSNPNLYWYRQAAGRGLQLLFYSVGIGQISSEVPQNLSASRPQDRQFILSSKKLLLSDSGFYLCAHRAGRDIQYFGAGTRLSVL.

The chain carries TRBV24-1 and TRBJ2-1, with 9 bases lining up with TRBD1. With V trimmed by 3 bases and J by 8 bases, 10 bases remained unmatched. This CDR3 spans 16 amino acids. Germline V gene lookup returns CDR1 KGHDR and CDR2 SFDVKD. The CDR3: CATSDPLTGGSDEQFF. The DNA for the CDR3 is TGTGCCACCAGTGATCCTCTGACAGGGGGTAGCGATGAGCAGTTCTTC.

The CDR3 loop is CATSRAYGYQETQYF. DNA for the CDR3: TGTGCCACCAGCAGAGCCTACGGGTACCAAGAGACCCAGTACTTC. This chain connects TRBV15 to TRBJ2-5; D uncertain. CDR1 LNHNV and CDR2 YYDKDF come from the germline V gene (reference sequence). Trimming stripped 1 base from V and 0 bases from J, with 9 bases between. There are 15 residues in the CDR3.

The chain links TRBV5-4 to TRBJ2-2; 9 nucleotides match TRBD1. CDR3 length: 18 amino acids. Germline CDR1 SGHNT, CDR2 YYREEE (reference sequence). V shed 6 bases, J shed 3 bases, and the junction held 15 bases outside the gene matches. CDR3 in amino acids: CASTPPGQGGGYTGELFF. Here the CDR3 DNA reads TGTGCCAGCACCCCCCCGGGACAGGGAGGGGGGTACACCGGGGAGCTGTTTTTT.

The DNA of the CDR3 is TGTGCCAGCGGCGGGACCAGCTCCTACAATGAGCAGTTCTTC. Amino acids: CASGGTSSYNEQFF. The chain couples TRBV6-5 to TRBJ2-1; tentatively, D is TRBD2 (6 bases). The CDR3 consists of 14 residues. From germline, CDR1 is MNHEY and CDR2 SVGAGI. The V end was cut by 8 bases, the J end by 0 bases, with 11 bases between.

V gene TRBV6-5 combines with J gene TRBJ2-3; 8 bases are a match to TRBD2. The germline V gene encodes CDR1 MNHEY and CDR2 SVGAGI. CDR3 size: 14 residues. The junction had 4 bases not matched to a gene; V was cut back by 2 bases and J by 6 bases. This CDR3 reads CASSYAGGRDTQYF. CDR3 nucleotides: TGTGCCAGCAGTTACGCGGGGGGCAGGGATACGCAGTATTTT.

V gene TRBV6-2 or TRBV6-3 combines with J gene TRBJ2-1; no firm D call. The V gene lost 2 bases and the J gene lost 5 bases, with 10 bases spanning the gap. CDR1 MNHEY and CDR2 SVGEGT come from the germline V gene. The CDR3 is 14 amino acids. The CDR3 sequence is CASSYKRQDNEQFF. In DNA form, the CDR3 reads TGTGCCAGCAGTTACAAGAGACAAGACAATGAGCAGTTCTTC.

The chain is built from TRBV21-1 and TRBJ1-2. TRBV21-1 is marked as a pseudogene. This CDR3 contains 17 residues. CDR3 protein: CASSKESASLGGYGYTF. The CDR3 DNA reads TGTGCCAGCAGCAAAGAGTCGGCGAGTCTCGGAGGCTATGGCTACACCTTC.

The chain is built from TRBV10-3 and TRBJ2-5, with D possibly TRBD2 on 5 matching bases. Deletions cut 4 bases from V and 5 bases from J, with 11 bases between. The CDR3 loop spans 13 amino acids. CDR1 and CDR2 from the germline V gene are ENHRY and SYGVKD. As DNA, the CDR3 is TGTGCCATCAGTGTAGGTAGCGAGGAGACCCAGTACTTC. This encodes CAISVGSEETQYF.

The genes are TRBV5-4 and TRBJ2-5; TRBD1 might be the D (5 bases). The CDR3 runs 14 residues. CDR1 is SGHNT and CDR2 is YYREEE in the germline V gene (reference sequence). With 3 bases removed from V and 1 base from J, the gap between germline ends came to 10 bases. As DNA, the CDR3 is TGTGCCAGCAGCTCACCAGACAGCCAAGAGACCCAGTACTTC. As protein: CASSSPDSQETQYF. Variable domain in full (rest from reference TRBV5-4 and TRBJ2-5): ETGVTQSPTHLIKTRGQQVTLRCSSQSGHNTVSWYQQALGQGPQFIFQYYREEENGRGNFPPRFSGLQFPNYSSELNVNALELDDSALYLCASSSPDSQETQYFGPGTRLLVL.